The 17 T cell receptor beta chains listed next were all sequenced from one sample in a study of OX40 agonist ivuxolimab in advanced cancers. Only in-frame clones appear in the TCRdb table, and some are missing; sequencing was by immunoSEQ multiplex PCR. In the table there are some 100,000 clones, approximately 90% of which are singletons. The sample here was CD4+ or CD8+ T cells sorted from blood, taken in a trial of the OX40 agonist ivuxolimab. These receptors originate from an adult with an advanced solid tumor such as melanoma, head and neck, liver or kidney cancer.

This chain links TRBV6-6 with TRBJ1-2, with D hard to call. The CDR3 is made up of 10 amino acids. Trimming shortened V by 2 bases and J by 8 bases, and 3 bases separated the two germline ends. CDR1 and CDR2 from the germline V gene are MNHNY and SVGAGI (reference sequence). DNA of the CDR3: TGTGCCAGCAGTTACAGCGGCTACACCTTC. Its translation: CASSYSGYTF.

The genes are TRBV5-1 and TRBJ1-2; TRBD1 matches 7 bases. The CDR3 consists of 14 residues. The germline V gene has CDR1 SGHRS and CDR2 YFSETQ. V lost 0 bases to trimming and J lost 7 bases; unmatched junction nucleotides: 6. The CDR3 nucleotides are TGCGCCAGCAGCTTGGAGAGGGGGCGAAGTGGCTACACCTTC. It yields the protein CASSLERGRSGYTF.

V and J are TRBV2 and TRBJ2-2; TRBD1 aligns across 8 bases. Germline V lookup: CDR1 SNHLY, CDR2 FYNNEI. The V and J ends lost 8 bases and 5 bases, in that order; junction bases with no gene match: 7. This CDR3 comprises 14 residues. CDR3 DNA: TGTGCCAGCGACCCCAGGGGGCGAACCGGGGAGCTGTTTTTT. It codes for CASDPRGRTGELFF.

This clone was detected only once. The V call is TRBV11-3, the J call TRBJ1-1; D is possibly TRBD1 (6 bases). This CDR3 is built from 14 residues. V gave up 2 bases and J gave up 1 base, with 8 bases separating them. Germline V CDR1 and CDR2: SGHNT, YENEEA. The CDR3 nucleotides are TGTGCCAGCAGCTTATTACAGGGGAACACTGAAGCTTTCTTT. It specifies CASSLLQGNTEAFF.

The chain joins TRBV6-5 to TRBJ1-3; 7 nucleotides line up with TRBD1. In germline, CDR1 is MNHEY, CDR2 SVGAGI. With 5 bases clipped from V and 0 bases from J, the junction kept 4 bases outside the gene matches. The CDR3 totals 15 residues. The CDR3 loop is CASSPRDSSGNTIYF. For the CDR3, the DNA is TGTGCCAGCAGTCCGCGGGACAGCTCTGGAAACACCATATATTTT.

The sample holds a few counts of this clone. The CDR3 DNA follows: TGTGCCAGCAGTTTATTTTCTCGGATGAGCACAGATACGCAGTATTTT. It yields the protein CASSLFSRMSTDTQYF. The chain has TRBV28 and TRBJ2-3; D not certain. V lost 1 base, J lost 0 bases, and 11 bases lay in between. The germline V gene encodes CDR1 MDHEN and CDR2 SYDVKM. CDR3 length: 16 amino acids. Full variable domain (missing parts from reference TRBV28 and TRBJ2-3): DVKVTQSSRYLVKRTGEKVFLECVQDMDHENMFWYRQDPGLGLRLIYFSYDVKMKEKGDIPEGYSVSREKKERFSLILESASTNQTSMYLCASSLFSRMSTDTQYFGPGTRLTVL.

The chain uses TRBV7-2 and TRBJ1-5; 7 bases align to TRBD1. The CDR3 covers 14 residues. The germline CDR1 and CDR2 sequences are SGHTA and FQGNSA. J gave up 6 bases and V 2 bases, and 4 bases lay outside the gene matches. The CDR3 coding sequence is TGTGCCAGCAGCTTATCAGGGGGTGGTCAGCCCCAGCATTTT. Amino acids: CASSLSGGGQPQHF.

The genes are TRBV5-1 and TRBJ1-2; D call uncertain. V lost 2 bases, J lost 1 base, and 12 bases lay in between. The germline gives CDR1 SGHRS, CDR2 YFSETQ. The CDR3 is 15 amino acids. Here the CDR3 DNA reads TGCGCCAGCAGCTTTGCCGACAAAATTAACTATGGCTACACCTTC. Translation: CASSFADKINYGYTF.

The chain uses TRBV5-1 and TRBJ1-4; D is unresolved. CDR1 is SGHRS, CDR2 YFSETQ, per germline. V was pared by 0 bases and J by 5 bases, with 5 bases between. The CDR3 runs to 13 residues. This chain's CDR3 is CASSLDQNEKLFF. CDR3 coding DNA: TGCGCCAGCAGCTTGGACCAAAATGAAAAACTGTTTTTT.

The V gene is TRBV7-2, the J gene TRBJ2-1; 7 bases map to TRBD2. V lost 0 bases and J lost 7; bases outside the gene matches: 6. The CDR3 runs to 15 residues. Germline CDR1 SGHTA, CDR2 FQGNSA. In DNA, the CDR3 is TGTGCCAGCAGCTTAGCGGGAGGGAGTCTAAATGAGCAGTTCTTC. Translation gives CASSLAGGSLNEQFF.

The chain combines TRBV11-2 with TRBJ2-7; 10 bases match TRBD2. The CDR3 length is 13 residues. Trimming cost V 6 bases and J 1 base; bases outside gene matches: 0. Germline loops: CDR1 SGHAT, CDR2 FQNNGV. The CDR3 DNA reads as TGTGCCAGCAGACTAGCGGGGTCCTACGAGCAGTACTTC. The encoded protein is CASRLAGSYEQYF.

The gene calls are TRBV5-1 and TRBJ2-2; D not resolved. The CDR3 sequence is 13 residues long. Germline V CDR1 and CDR2: SGHRS, YFSETQ. The ends were cut back, 4 bases at V and 7 bases at J, with 11 bases in the middle. CDR3 amino acids: CASSLDVNGELFF. As DNA, the CDR3 is TGCGCCAGCAGCCTCGATGTAAACGGGGAGCTGTTTTTT. Together with reference TRBV5-1 and TRBJ2-2, the CDR3 gives the full variable domain: KAGVTQTPRYLIKTRGQQVTLSCSPISGHRSVSWYQQTPGQGLQFLFEYFSETQRNKGNFPGRFSGRQFSNSRSEMNVSTLELGDSALYLCASSLDVNGELFFGEGSRLTVL.

The rearrangement joins TRBV18 to TRBJ2-1; D possibly corresponds to TRBD2 (6 bases). There are 16 residues in the CDR3. V dropped 5 bases and J dropped 4 bases, with 18 bases sitting between them. Germline CDR1 reads KGHSH; CDR2 reads LQKENI. In DNA form, the CDR3 reads TGTGCCAGCTCAGCGACTAGTGCGGGACCATACAATGAGCAGTTCTTC. This encodes CASSATSAGPYNEQFF.

The chain is built from TRBV7-2 and TRBJ1-2; 10 bases fit TRBD1. CDR1 is SGHTA, CDR2 FQGNSA, per germline. J was trimmed by 4 bases and V by 2 bases; bases with no gene match: 7. The CDR3 extends over 16 amino acids. CDR3 sequence reads: CASSLQGQGLVYGYTF. CDR3 nucleotide sequence: TGTGCCAGCAGCTTACAGGGACAGGGGCTAGTCTATGGCTACACCTTC.

This chain links TRBV6-6 with TRBJ2-6; TRBD1 matches at 9 bases. In germline, CDR1 is MNHNY, CDR2 SVGAGI (reference sequence). The V and J ends lost 6 bases and 2 bases, in that order; junction bases with no gene match: 5. The CDR3 is 16 residues long. The CDR3 bases are TGTGCCAGCAGAAGAACAGGGGGCACTGGGGCCAACGTCCTGACTTTC. Translation gives CASRRTGGTGANVLTF.

CDR3 coding DNA: TGTGCCAGCAGCGGAAGCTCCTACGAGCAGTACTTC. This encodes CASSGSSYEQYF. The chain uses TRBV9 and TRBJ2-7; D not resolved. Trimming took 3 bases from V and 0 from J, leaving 4 bases between them. CDR1 and CDR2 from the germline V gene are SGDLS and YYNGEE. This CDR3 is 12 amino acids long.

The chain joins TRBV2 to TRBJ1-1, with D unresolved. Trimming removed 2 bases at V and 7 bases at J, with 11 bases between. This CDR3 comprises 13 residues. Germline V gene sequence: CDR1 SNHLY, CDR2 FYNNEI. For the CDR3, the DNA is TGTGCCAGCAGTGAAAGGCCGGGGTATGAAGCTTTCTTT. It specifies CASSERPGYEAFF.